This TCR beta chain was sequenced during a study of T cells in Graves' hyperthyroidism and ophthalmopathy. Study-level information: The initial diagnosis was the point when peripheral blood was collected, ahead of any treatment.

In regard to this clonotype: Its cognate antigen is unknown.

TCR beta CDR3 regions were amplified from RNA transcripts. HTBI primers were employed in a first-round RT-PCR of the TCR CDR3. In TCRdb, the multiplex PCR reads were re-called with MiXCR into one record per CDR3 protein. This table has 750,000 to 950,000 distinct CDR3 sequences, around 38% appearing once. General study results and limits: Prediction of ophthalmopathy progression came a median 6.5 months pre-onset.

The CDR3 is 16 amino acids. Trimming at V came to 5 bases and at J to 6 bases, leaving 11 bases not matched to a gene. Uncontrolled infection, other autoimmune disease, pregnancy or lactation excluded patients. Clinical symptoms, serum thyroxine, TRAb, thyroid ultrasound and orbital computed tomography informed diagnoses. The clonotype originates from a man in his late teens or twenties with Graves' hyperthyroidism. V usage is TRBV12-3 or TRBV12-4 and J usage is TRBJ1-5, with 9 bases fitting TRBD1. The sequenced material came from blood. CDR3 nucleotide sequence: TGTGCCAGCAGTCCGAGGGGGACAGGGTATATTCAGCCCCAGCATTTT. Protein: CASSPRGTGYIQPQHF.